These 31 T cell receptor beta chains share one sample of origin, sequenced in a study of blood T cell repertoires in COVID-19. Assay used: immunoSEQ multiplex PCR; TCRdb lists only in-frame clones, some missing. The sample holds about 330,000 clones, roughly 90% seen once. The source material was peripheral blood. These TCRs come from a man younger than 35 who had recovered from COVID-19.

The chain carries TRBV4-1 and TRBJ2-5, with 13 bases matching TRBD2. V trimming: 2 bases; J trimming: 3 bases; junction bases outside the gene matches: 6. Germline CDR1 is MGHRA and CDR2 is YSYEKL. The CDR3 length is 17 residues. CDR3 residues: CASSQFQGLAGEETQYF. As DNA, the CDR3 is TGCGCCAGCAGCCAATTCCAAGGACTAGCGGGAGAAGAGACCCAGTACTTC.

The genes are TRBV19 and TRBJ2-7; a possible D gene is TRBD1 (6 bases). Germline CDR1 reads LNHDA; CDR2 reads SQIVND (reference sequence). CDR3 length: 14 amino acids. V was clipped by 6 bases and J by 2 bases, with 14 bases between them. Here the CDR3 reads CASSLQGRAYEQYF. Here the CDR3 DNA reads TGTGCCAGTAGCCTACAGGGTCGAGCCTACGAGCAGTACTTC.

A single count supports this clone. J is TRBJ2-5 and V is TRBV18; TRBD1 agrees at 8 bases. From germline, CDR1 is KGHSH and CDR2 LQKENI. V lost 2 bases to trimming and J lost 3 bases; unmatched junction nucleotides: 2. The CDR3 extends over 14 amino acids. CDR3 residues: CASSPAGGEETQYF. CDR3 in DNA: TGTGCCAGCTCACCAGCAGGGGGCGAAGAGACCCAGTACTTC. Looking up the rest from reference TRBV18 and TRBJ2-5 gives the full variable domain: NAGVMQNPRHLVRRRGQEARLRCSPMKGHSHVYWYRQLPEEGLKFMVYLQKENIIDESGMPKERFSAEFPKEGPSILRIQQVVRGDSAAYFCASSPAGGEETQYFGPGTRLLVL.

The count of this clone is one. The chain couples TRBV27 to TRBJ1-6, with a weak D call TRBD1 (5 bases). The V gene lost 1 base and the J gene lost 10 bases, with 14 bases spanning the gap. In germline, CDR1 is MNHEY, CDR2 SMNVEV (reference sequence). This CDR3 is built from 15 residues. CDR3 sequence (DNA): TGTGCCAGCAGTTTATGGGGCAGGGAAAGCTCACCCCTCCACTTT. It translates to CASSLWGRESSPLHF.

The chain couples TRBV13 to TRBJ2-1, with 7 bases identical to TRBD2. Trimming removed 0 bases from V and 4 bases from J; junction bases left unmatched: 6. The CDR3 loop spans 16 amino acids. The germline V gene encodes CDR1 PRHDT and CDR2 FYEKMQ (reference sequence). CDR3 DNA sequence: TGTGCCAGCAGCTTAGGGGCGGGGGACCCTTACAATGAGCAGTTCTTC. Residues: CASSLGAGDPYNEQFF.

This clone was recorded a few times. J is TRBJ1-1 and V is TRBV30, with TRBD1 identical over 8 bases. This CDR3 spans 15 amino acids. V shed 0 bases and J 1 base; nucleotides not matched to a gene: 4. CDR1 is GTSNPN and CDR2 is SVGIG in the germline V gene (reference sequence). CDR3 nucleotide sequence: TGTGCCTGGAGTGTGGGGCAGGGGGCGAACACTGAAGCTTTCTTT. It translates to CAWSVGQGANTEAFF. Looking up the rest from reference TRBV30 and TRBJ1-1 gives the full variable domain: SQTIHQWPATLVQPVGSPLSLECTVEGTSNPNLYWYRQAAGRGLQLLFYSVGIGQISSEVPQNLSASRPQDRQFILSSKKLLLSDSGFYLCAWSVGQGANTEAFFGQGTRLTVV.

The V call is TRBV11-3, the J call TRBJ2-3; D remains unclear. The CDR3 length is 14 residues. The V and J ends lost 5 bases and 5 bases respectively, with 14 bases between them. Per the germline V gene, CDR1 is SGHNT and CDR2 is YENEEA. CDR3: CASSPSVGVDTQYF. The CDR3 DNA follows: TGTGCCAGCAGCCCATCAGTAGGAGTAGATACGCAGTATTTT. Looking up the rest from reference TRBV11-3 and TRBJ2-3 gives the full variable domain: EAGVVQSPRYKIIEKKQPVAFWCNPISGHNTLYWYLQNLGQGPELLIRYENEEAVDDSQLPKDRFSAERLKGVDSTLKIQPAELGDSAVYLCASSPSVGVDTQYFGPGTRLTVL.

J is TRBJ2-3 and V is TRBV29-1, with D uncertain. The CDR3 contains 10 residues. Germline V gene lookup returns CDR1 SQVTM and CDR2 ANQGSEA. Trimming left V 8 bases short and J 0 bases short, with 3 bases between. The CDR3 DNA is TGCAGCACAAGCACAGATACGCAGTATTTT. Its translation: CSTSTDTQYF.

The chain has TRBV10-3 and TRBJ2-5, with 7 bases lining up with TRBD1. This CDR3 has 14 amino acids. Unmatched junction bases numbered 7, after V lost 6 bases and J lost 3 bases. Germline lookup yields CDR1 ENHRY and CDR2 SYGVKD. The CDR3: CAISEGTAKETQYF. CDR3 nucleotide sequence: TGTGCCATCAGCGAAGGGACAGCCAAAGAGACCCAGTACTTC.

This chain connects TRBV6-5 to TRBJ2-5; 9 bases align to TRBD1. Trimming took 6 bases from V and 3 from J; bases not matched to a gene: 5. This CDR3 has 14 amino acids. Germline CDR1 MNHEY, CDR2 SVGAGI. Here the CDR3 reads CASSKTGGKETQYF. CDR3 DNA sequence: TGTGCCAGCAGCAAGACAGGGGGAAAAGAGACCCAGTACTTC.

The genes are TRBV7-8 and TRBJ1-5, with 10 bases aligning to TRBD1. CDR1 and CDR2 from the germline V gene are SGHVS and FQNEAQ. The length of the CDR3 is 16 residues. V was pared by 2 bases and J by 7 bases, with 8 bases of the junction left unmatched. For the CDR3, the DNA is TGTGCCAGCAGCTTATTCCGGGACAGGGGTGAACAGCCCCAGCATTTT. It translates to CASSLFRDRGEQPQHF.

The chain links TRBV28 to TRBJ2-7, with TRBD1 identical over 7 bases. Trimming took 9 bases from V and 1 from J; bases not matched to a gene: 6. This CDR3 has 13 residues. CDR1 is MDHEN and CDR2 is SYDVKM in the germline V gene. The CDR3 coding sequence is TGTGCCAGTAAAGGGGGCTGGTCCTACGAGCAGTACTTC. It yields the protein CASKGGWSYEQYF.

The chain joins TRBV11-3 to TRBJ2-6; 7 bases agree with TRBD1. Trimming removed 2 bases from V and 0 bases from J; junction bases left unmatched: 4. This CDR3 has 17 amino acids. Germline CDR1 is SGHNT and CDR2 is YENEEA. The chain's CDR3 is CASSLPGQPSGANVLTF. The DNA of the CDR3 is TGTGCCAGCAGCTTACCGGGACAGCCCTCTGGGGCCAACGTCCTGACTTTC.

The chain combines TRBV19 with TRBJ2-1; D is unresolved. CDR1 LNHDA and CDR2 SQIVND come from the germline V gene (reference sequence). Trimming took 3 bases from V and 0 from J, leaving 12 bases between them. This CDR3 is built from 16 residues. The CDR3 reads CASSIPSRYSYNEQFF. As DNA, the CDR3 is TGTGCCAGTAGTATCCCGAGCAGGTACTCCTACAATGAGCAGTTCTTC. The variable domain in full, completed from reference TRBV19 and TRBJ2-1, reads DGGITQSPKYLFRKEGQNVTLSCEQNLNHDAMYWYRQDPGQGLRLIYYSQIVNDFQKGDIAEGYSVSREKKESFPLTVTSAQKNPTAFYLCASSIPSRYSYNEQFFGPGTRLTVL.

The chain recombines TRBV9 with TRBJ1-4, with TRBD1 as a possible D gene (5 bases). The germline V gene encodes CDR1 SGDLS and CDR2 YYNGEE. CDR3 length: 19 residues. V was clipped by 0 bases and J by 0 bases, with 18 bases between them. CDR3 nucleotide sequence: TGTGCCAGCAGCGTAGGGCAGGAGGGGAGAGGAGCAACTAATGAAAAACTGTTTTTT. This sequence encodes CASSVGQEGRGATNEKLFF.

DNA of the CDR3: TGTGCCAGCAGCTCCCGACAGGGTGATGAAAAACTGTTTTTT. It translates to CASSSRQGDEKLFF. The chain carries TRBV7-2 and TRBJ1-4, with 7 bases that match TRBD1. V trimming: 4 bases; J trimming: 6 bases; junction bases outside the gene matches: 5. Germline loops: CDR1 SGHTA, CDR2 FQGNSA. The CDR3 loop spans 14 amino acids.

Here the CDR3 reads CASSIPDRGYNQPQHF. CDR3 DNA sequence: TGTGCCAGTAGTATACCTGACAGGGGATACAATCAGCCCCAGCATTTT. The chain links TRBV19 to TRBJ1-5; 8 bases fit TRBD1. The ends lost 2 bases at V and 3 bases at J; junction bases unmatched: 6. Germline V gives CDR1 LNHDA, CDR2 SQIVND (reference sequence). The CDR3 has 16 amino acids.

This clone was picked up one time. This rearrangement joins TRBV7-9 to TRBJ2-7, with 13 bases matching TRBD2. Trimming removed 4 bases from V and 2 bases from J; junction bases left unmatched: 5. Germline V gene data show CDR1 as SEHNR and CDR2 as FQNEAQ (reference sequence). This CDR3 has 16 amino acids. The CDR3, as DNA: TGTGCCAGCAGCTATCCGGGACTAGCGGGGACCTACGAGCAGTACTTC. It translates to CASSYPGLAGTYEQYF.

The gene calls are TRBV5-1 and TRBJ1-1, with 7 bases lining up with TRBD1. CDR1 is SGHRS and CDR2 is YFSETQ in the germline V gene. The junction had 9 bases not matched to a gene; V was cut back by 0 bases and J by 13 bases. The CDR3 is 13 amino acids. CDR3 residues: CASSLVEGAASFF. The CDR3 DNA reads TGCGCCAGCAGCTTGGTGGAGGGGGCGGCGAGTTTCTTT.

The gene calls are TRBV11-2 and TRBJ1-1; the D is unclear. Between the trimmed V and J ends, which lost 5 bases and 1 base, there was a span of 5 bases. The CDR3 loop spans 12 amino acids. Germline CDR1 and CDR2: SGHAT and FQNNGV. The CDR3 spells CASSLTNTEAFF. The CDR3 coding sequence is TGTGCCAGCAGCCTAACGAACACTGAAGCTTTCTTT.

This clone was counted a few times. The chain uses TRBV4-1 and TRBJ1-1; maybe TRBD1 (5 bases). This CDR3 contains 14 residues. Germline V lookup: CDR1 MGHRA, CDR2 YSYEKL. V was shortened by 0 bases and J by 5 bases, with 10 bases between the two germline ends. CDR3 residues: CASSQDIGETEAFF. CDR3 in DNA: TGCGCCAGCAGCCAAGATATAGGGGAAACTGAAGCTTTCTTT.

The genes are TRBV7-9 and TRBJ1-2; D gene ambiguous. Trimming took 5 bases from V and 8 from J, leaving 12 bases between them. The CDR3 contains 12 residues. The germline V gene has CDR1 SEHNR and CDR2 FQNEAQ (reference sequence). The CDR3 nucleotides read TGTGCCAGCAGCCTGGAGTCCCCCGGCTACACCTTC. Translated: CASSLESPGYTF.

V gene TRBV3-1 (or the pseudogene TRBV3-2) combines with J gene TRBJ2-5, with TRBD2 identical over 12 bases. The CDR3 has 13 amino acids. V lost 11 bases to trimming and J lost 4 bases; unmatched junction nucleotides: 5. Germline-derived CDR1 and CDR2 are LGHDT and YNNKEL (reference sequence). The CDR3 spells CAVWGLAGETQYF. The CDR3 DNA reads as TGTGCCGTCTGGGGACTAGCGGGAGAGACCCAGTACTTC.

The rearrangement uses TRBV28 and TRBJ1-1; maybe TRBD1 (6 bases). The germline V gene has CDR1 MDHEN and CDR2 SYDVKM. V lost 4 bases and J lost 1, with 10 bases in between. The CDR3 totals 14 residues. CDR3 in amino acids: CASSWPGQNTEAFF. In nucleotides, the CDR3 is TGTGCCAGCAGTTGGCCGGGACAGAACACTGAAGCTTTCTTT.

In DNA form, the CDR3 reads TGCGCCAGCAGTGAGTCGACGGCAGGCCATAACCTCTATGGCTACACCTTC. Protein product: CASSESTAGHNLYGYTF. This chain connects TRBV10-2 to TRBJ1-2, with D unclear. V lost 0 bases and J lost 4, with 18 bases in between. Germline CDR1 WSHSY, CDR2 SAAADI. The CDR3 is 17 residues long.

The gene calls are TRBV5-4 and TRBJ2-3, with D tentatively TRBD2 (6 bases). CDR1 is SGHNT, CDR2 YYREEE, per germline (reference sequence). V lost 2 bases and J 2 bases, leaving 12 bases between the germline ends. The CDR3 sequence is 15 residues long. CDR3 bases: TGTGCCAGCAGCTTTCCGCGGGGAGACACAGATACGCAGTATTTT. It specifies CASSFPRGDTDTQYF.

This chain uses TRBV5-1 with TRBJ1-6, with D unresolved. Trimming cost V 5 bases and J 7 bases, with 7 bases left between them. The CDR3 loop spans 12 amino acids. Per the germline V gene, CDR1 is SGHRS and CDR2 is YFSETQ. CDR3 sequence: CASSTQNSPLHF. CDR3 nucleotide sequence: TGCGCCAGCAGTACCCAGAATTCACCCCTCCACTTT.

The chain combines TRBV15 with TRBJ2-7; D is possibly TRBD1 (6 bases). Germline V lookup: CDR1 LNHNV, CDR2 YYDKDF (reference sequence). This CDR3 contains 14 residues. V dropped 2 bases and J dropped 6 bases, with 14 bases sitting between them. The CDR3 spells CATSRSFTGTEQYF. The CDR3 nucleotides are TGTGCCACCAGCAGATCTTTCACAGGGACCGAGCAGTACTTC.

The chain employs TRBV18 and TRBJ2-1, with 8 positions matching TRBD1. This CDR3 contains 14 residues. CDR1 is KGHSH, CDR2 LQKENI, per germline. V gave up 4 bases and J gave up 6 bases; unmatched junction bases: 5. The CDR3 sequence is CASSLNGQGNEQFF. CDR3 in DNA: TGTGCCAGCTCACTTAACGGACAGGGCAATGAGCAGTTCTTC.

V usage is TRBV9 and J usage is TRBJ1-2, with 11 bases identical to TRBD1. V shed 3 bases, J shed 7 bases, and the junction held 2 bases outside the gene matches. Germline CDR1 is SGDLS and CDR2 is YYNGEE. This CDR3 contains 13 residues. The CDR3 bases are TGTGCCAGCAGCGGGACAGGGGGCCGTGGCTACACCTTC. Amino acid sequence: CASSGTGGRGYTF. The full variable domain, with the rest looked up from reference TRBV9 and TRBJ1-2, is DSGVTQTPKHLITATGQRVTLRCSPRSGDLSVYWYQQSLDQGLQFLIQYYNGEERAKGNILERFSAQQFPDLHSELNLSSLELGDSALYFCASSGTGGRGYTFGSGTRLTVV.

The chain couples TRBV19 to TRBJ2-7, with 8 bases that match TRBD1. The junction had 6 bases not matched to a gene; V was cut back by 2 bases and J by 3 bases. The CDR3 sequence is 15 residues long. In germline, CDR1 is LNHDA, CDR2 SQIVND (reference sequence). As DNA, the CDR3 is TGTGCCAGTAGTATAAGGACAGGGCCATTCTACGAGCAGTACTTC. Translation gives CASSIRTGPFYEQYF.